This entry lists 9 T cell receptor beta chains sequenced from one sample in a study of OX40 agonist ivuxolimab in advanced cancers. The table came from immunoSEQ multiplex PCR; TCRdb's copy has only in-frame clones and leaves some out. Of under 110,000 clones listed, 90% were seen once; the top ten hold 0.4% to 0.6%. The source was CD4+ or CD8+ T cells sorted from blood, collected in a trial of the OX40 agonist ivuxolimab. These receptors all stem from an adult with an advanced solid tumor such as melanoma, head and neck, liver or kidney cancer.

In nucleotides, the CDR3 is TGTGCCGACCCGGGGGGACTGTTTTTT. This encodes CADPGGLFF. The chain joins TRBV19 to TRBJ1-4; possibly TRBD1 for D (5 bases). Trimming removed 11 bases at V and 13 bases at J, with 11 bases between. Germline loops: CDR1 LNHDA, CDR2 SQIVND (reference sequence). CDR3 length equals 9 residues. The full variable domain, with the rest looked up from reference TRBV19 and TRBJ1-4, is DGGITQSPKYLFRKEGQNVTLSCEQNLNHDAMYWYRQDPGQGLRLIYYSQIVNDFQKGDIAEGYSVSREKKESFPLTVTSAQKNPTAFYLCADPGGLFFGSGTQLSVL.

The rearrangement joins TRBV28 to TRBJ2-1, with 10 bases aligning to TRBD2. The CDR3 totals 14 residues. V shed 11 bases, J shed 3 bases, and the junction held 7 bases outside the gene matches. Per germline, CDR1 MDHEN and CDR2 SYDVKM. CDR3 protein: CAHRAGGNYNEQFF. CDR3 DNA: TGTGCCCACCGAGCGGGGGGGAACTACAATGAGCAGTTCTTC.

The chain couples TRBV6-6 to TRBJ2-7; TRBD1 agrees at 8 bases. J lost 6 bases, V lost 0 bases, and 1 base had no gene match. The germline V gene encodes CDR1 MNHNY and CDR2 SVGAGI (reference sequence). The CDR3 consists of 13 residues. The CDR3 nucleotides read TGTGCCAGCAGTTACTCCACAGGGGGCGAGCAGTACTTC. This encodes CASSYSTGGEQYF.

This clone occurred once. The chain has TRBV30 and TRBJ1-5; TRBD1 matches 7 bases. V dropped 5 bases and J dropped 2; count of bases not matched to a gene: 3. This CDR3 is 13 amino acids long. Germline CDR1 reads GTSNPN; CDR2 reads SVGIG (reference sequence). The CDR3 DNA is TGTGCCTGGGCAGGGGGGCGCAATCAGCCCCAGCATTTT. It specifies CAWAGGRNQPQHF.

The chain links TRBV28 to TRBJ1-2; tentatively, D is TRBD1 (5 bases). The CDR3 spans 14 residues. From germline, CDR1 is MDHEN and CDR2 SYDVKM. Trimming removed 7 bases at V and 0 bases at J, with 12 bases between. The CDR3 spells CASTQGVTNYGYTF. CDR3 in DNA: TGTGCCAGCACCCAGGGTGTCACTAACTATGGCTACACCTTC.

The gene calls are TRBV25-1 and TRBJ2-1; D may correspond to TRBD1 or TRBD2 (6 bases each). Trimming removed 3 bases from V and 5 bases from J, with 14 bases in between. The CDR3 is 15 residues long. Germline V gene sequence: CDR1 MGHDK, CDR2 SYGVNS. The CDR3 nucleotides are TGTGCCAGCAGTGATCTTTCGGGGGCGCACAATGAGCAGTTCTTC. Protein product: CASSDLSGAHNEQFF.

The chain is built from TRBV11-1 and TRBJ2-1; 10 positions agree with TRBD2. CDR1 is SGHAT, CDR2 FQDESV, per germline (reference sequence). This CDR3 is built from 15 residues. The trim removed 5 bases at V and 4 bases at J, leaving 5 bases unmatched. CDR3 region: CASSLTSGAYNEQFF. As DNA, the CDR3 is TGTGCCAGCAGCCTTACTAGCGGGGCGTACAATGAGCAGTTCTTC. Full variable domain (rest looked up from reference TRBV11-1 and TRBJ2-1): EAEVAQSPRYKITEKSQAVAFWCDPISGHATLYWYRQILGQGPELLVQFQDESVVDDSQLPKDRFSAERLKGVDSTLKIQPAELGDSAMYLCASSLTSGAYNEQFFGPGTRLTVL.

Concerning this clone: An end of the junction does not agree with germline; a read error may underlie this. CDR3 amino acids: CTVTGDTGELFF. The CDR3, as DNA: TGCACCGTTACGGGGGACACCGGGGAGCTGTTTTTT. The V gene is TRBV29-1, the J gene TRBJ2-2, with D possibly being TRBD2 (6 bases). The length of the CDR3 is 12 residues. In germline, CDR1 is SQVTM, CDR2 ANQGSEA.

The CDR3 sequence is CASSVGRGTGHETQYF. The CDR3 DNA follows: TGTGCCAGCAGCGTAGGTAGAGGGACAGGGCATGAGACCCAGTACTTC. The J gene is TRBJ2-5, the V gene TRBV9; TRBD1 agrees at 9 bases. The CDR3 is made up of 16 amino acids. Losses at the gene ends were 0 bases for V and 5 bases for J; bases not matched to a gene: 8. Germline V gene lookup returns CDR1 SGDLS and CDR2 YYNGEE.